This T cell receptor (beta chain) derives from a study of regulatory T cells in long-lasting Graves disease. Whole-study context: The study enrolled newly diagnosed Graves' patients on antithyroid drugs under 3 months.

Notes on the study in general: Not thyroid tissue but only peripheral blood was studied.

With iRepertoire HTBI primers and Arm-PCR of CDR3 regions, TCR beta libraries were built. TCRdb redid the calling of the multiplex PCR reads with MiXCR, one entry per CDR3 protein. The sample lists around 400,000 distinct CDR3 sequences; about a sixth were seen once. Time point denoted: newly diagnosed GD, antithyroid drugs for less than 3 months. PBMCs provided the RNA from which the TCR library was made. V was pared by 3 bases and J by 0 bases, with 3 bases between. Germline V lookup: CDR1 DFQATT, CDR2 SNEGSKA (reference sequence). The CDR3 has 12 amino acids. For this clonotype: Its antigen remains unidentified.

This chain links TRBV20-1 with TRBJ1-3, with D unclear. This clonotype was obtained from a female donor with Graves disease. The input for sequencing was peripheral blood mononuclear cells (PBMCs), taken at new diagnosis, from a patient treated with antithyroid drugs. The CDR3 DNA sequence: TGCAGTGCTAGGCACTCTGGAAACACCATATATTTT. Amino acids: CSARHSGNTIYF.